Presented here are 3 T cell receptor beta chains from one specimen sequenced in a study of CD8 T cells in Susac syndrome. A quantity of about 0.45 to 1 ug RNA underwent reverse transcription using random hexamers. MiXCR, run by TCRdb on the immunoSEQ multiplex PCR reads, gives a single entry per CDR3 protein. There are around 130,000 distinct CDR3 sequences in the sample; roughly 95% occur only once, and about 0.11% lies in the top ten. Sequenced: CD4+ T cells from PBMCs. The receptor set was obtained from a human donor with multiple sclerosis.

The chain has TRBV7-6 and TRBJ1-4; no clear D gene. This CDR3 is 16 amino acids long. The V end lost 4 bases, the J end lost 1 base, and 13 bases lay between the germline ends. The germline V gene has CDR1 SGHVS and CDR2 FNYEAQ. In DNA form, the CDR3 reads TGTGCCAGCAGCTCTAGGCAACTAGGAACTAATGAAAAACTGTTTTTT. Amino acid sequence: CASSSRQLGTNEKLFF.

The CDR3 DNA sequence: TGTGCCAGCAGTGAGGGTCGGAGTTTTGCTAATGAAAAACTGTTTTTT. This sequence encodes CASSEGRSFANEKLFF. The chain joins TRBV2 to TRBJ1-4; D is unresolved. Trimming left V 3 bases short and J 3 bases short, with 14 bases between. Germline CDR1 reads SNHLY; CDR2 reads FYNNEI. This CDR3 is built from 16 residues.

This clonotype is a singleton in its sample. The V gene is TRBV5-1, the J gene TRBJ2-7, with D possibly TRBD1 on 6 matching bases. The V gene lost 1 base and the J gene lost 0 bases, with 17 bases spanning the gap. The CDR3 has 17 amino acids. Looked up from germline, CDR1 is SGHRS and CDR2 is YFSETQ. For the CDR3, the DNA is TGCGCCAGCAGCTTGTCGGGGTTGGACAGAACCTCCTACGAGCAGTACTTC. It specifies CASSLSGLDRTSYEQYF.